This T cell receptor beta chain comes out of a study of CD8 T cells in Susac syndrome. Background on the study: Susac syndrome patients were untreated, on corticosteroids with some adding intravenous immunoglobulin, or on intravenous immunoglobulin only.

The CDR3 consists of 13 residues. The V gene's germline CDR1 is MNHEY and CDR2 SVGEGT. V lost 5 bases to trimming and J lost 1 base; unmatched junction nucleotides: 0. Study-level findings and limits: It was acknowledged by the study that relatively few individuals were included in its TCR sequencing and HLA analysis. CD4+ repertoires of Susac syndrome patients lacked detectable clonal expansion.

After extraction with the RNeasy kit, about 0.45 to 1 ug of the RNA was reverse transcribed using random hexamers. Amplification of TCR beta CDR3 was carried out by immunoSEQ multiplex PCR, which covered 54 Vbeta and 13 Jbeta segments. TCRdb recomputed calls from the immunoSEQ multiplex PCR reads with MiXCR, one row per CDR3 protein. This table holds 150,000 to 200,000 distinct CDR3 sequences, 85% to 95% found once. Comment on this clonotype: Its specificity is unknown.

The chain links TRBV6-2 or TRBV6-3 to TRBJ2-5; TRBD2 aligns across 8 bases. The specimen was CD4+ T cells from PBMCs. The receptor was derived from a human donor with Susac syndrome. CDR3 residues: CASSRGGQETQYF. CDR3 coding DNA: TGTGCCAGCAGTCGGGGGGGCCAAGAGACCCAGTACTTC.